Shown below are 4 T cell receptor beta chains from a single sample sequenced in a study of blood T cell repertoires in COVID-19. The table came from immunoSEQ multiplex PCR; TCRdb's copy has only in-frame clones and leaves some out. The table records approximately 200,000 clones, 65% to 90% of them present only once. Specimen: peripheral blood. The origin of the receptors is a woman between 45 and 60 years old with acute or convalescent COVID-19.

This chain connects TRBV6-1 to TRBJ2-1; 7 bases map to TRBD2. CDR3 length: 13 residues. The V and J ends lost 3 bases and 7 bases, in that order; junction bases with no gene match: 3. Looked up from germline, CDR1 is MNHNS and CDR2 is SASEGT. The CDR3 bases are TGTGCCAGCAGTGATTGGGGGGGAAATGAGCAGTTCTTC. Its translation: CASSDWGGNEQFF.

This chain links TRBV11-2 with TRBJ2-7; D perhaps matches TRBD1 (7 bases). V gave up 3 bases and J gave up 3 bases, with 12 bases separating them. The CDR3 loop spans 14 amino acids. Germline CDR1 SGHAT, CDR2 FQNNGV. The CDR3 DNA follows: TGTGCCAGCAGCTTGCGGGACAGTAACTACGAGCAGTACTTC. Translating gives CASSLRDSNYEQYF.

This clone was recorded only once. This chain links TRBV6-5 with TRBJ2-1, with 9 nucleotides matching TRBD1. J was trimmed by 6 bases and V by 6 bases; bases with no gene match: 6. CDR1 and CDR2 from the germline V gene are MNHEY and SVGAGI. The CDR3 consists of 14 residues. The CDR3 sequence: CASSVTGGFNEQFF. The DNA of the CDR3 is TGTGCCAGCAGCGTAACAGGGGGCTTCAATGAGCAGTTCTTC.

The chain links TRBV11-2 to TRBJ1-2; 7 nucleotides line up with TRBD1. The trim removed 4 bases at V and 2 bases at J, leaving 4 bases unmatched. The CDR3 extends over 14 amino acids. Germline V gene sequence: CDR1 SGHAT, CDR2 FQNNGV. CDR3 sequence reads: CASSSGQTNYGYTF. The CDR3, as DNA: TGTGCCAGCAGCTCGGGACAGACCAACTATGGCTACACCTTC.